This TCR beta chain was documented in a study of identical twins. Germline CDR1 reads SGHRS; CDR2 reads YFSETQ. V was pared by 0 bases and J by 4 bases, with 5 bases of the junction left unmatched. The CDR3 is 15 amino acids. This clonotype occurred a few times. TCRdb itself ran the 5' RACE reads through MiXCR, one entry per CDR3 protein. Of 450,000 or so distinct CDR3 sequences listed, roughly a quarter are singletons. The same specimen was also included in a second study, on T cells expressing NK-cell markers. That report adds: Beta-chain profiling covered CD3+CD56+NKG2C+, CD3+CD56+NKG2C- and CD3+CD56-NKG2C+ sorted subsets.

What was sequenced was CD4+ T cells sorted from blood. The rearrangement joins TRBV5-1 to TRBJ1-2, with TRBD1 matching 8 bases. The source of this sequence is a woman aged 18-29 years in good health. CDR3 sequence (DNA): TGCGCCAGCAGCTTGGCGCAGGGGGCTATCTATGGCTACACCTTC. This gives the protein CASSLAQGAIYGYTF.